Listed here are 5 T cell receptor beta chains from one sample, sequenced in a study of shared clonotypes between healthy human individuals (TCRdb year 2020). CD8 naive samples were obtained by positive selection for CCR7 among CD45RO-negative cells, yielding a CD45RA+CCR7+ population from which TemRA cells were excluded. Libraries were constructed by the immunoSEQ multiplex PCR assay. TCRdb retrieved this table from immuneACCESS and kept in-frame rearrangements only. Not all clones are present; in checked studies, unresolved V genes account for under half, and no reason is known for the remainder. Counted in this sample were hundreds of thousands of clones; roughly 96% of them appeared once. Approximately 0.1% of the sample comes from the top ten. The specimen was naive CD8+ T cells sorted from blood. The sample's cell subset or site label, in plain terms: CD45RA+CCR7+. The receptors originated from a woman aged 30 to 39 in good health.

In DNA, the CDR3 is TGTGCCAGCGGGACTATGGATGAGCAGTTCTTC. It codes for CASGTMDEQFF. The gene calls are TRBV28 and TRBJ2-1; TRBD2 agrees at 7 bases. This CDR3 is 11 amino acids long. Germline V CDR1 and CDR2: MDHEN, SYDVKM. J gave up 8 bases and V 8 bases, and 3 bases lay outside the gene matches.

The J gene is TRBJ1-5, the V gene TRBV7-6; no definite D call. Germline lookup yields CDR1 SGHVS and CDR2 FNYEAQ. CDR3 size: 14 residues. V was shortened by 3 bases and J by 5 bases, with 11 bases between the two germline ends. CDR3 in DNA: TGTGCCAGCAGCTTGGGCCAGCCTTATCAGCCCCAGCATTTT. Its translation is CASSLGQPYQPQHF.

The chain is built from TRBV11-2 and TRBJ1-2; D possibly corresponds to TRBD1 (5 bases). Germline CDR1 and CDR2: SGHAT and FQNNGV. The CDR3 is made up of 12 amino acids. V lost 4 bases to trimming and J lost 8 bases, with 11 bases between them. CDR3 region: CASSSRGTGYTF. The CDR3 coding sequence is TGTGCCAGCAGCTCAAGGGGAACAGGCTACACCTTC.

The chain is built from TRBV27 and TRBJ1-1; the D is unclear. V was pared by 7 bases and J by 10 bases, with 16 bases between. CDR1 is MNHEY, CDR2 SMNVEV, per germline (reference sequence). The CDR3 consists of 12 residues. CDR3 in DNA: TGTGCCAGCACTACCGTGAGTGGGCGAGCTTTCTTT. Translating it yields CASTTVSGRAFF.

This CDR3 reads CASSPEGLDGETQYF. As DNA, the CDR3 is TGTGCCAGCAGCCCAGAGGGACTAGACGGAGAGACCCAGTACTTC. V and J are TRBV7-2 and TRBJ2-5, with 8 bases fitting TRBD2. The CDR3 covers 15 residues. Unmatched junction bases numbered 9, after V lost 5 bases and J lost 4 bases. Germline V gene lookup returns CDR1 SGHTA and CDR2 FQGNSA.